Reported below is one TCR beta chain. Antigen: not known. Autologous stem cell transplantation was followed by relapse in every patient, and brentuximab vedotin exposure varied. The protocol was immunoSEQ multiplex PCR, while the TCRdb copy is restricted to in-frame clones and leaves out a portion. The data hold under 100,000 clones, with 65% to 85% observed a single time. The data were obtained in a study of PD-1 blockade in classical Hodgkin lymphoma. Findings of the study overall: Baseline TCR diversity was reportedly lower in newly diagnosed patients than in healthy donors. It was reported as lower still in relapsed/refractory patients. Patients starting nivolumab less than 1 year after ASCT had lower diversity and were excluded from later analyses.

The CDR3 length is 15 residues. CDR1 LNHDA and CDR2 SQIVND come from the germline V gene (reference sequence). V shed 4 bases and J 4 bases; nucleotides not matched to a gene: 4. The chain links TRBV19 to TRBJ2-5; 12 bases fit TRBD2. Specimen: peripheral blood mononuclear cells (PBMCs), collected at baseline. The TCR was taken from a human donor with classical Hodgkin lymphoma. In nucleotides, the CDR3 is TGTGCCAGTAGTACCCCGACTAGCGGGAGAGAGACCCAGTACTTC. This encodes CASSTPTSGRETQYF. The full variable domain, in which reference TRBV19 and TRBJ2-5 provide the parts outside the CDR3, is DGGITQSPKYLFRKEGQNVTLSCEQNLNHDAMYWYRQDPGQGLRLIYYSQIVNDFQKGDIAEGYSVSREKKESFPLTVTSAQKNPTAFYLCASSTPTSGRETQYFGPGTRLLVL.